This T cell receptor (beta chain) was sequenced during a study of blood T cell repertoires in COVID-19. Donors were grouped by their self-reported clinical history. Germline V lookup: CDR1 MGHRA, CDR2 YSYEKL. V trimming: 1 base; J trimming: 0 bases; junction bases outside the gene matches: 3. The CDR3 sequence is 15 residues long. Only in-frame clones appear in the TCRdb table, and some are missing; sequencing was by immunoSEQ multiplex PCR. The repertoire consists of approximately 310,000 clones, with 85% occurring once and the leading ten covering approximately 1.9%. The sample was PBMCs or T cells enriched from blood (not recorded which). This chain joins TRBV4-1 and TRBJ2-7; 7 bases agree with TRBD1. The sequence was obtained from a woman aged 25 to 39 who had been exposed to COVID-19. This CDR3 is CASSQGGQFSYEQYF. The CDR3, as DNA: TGCGCCAGCAGCCAAGGGGGACAGTTCTCCTACGAGCAGTACTTC.